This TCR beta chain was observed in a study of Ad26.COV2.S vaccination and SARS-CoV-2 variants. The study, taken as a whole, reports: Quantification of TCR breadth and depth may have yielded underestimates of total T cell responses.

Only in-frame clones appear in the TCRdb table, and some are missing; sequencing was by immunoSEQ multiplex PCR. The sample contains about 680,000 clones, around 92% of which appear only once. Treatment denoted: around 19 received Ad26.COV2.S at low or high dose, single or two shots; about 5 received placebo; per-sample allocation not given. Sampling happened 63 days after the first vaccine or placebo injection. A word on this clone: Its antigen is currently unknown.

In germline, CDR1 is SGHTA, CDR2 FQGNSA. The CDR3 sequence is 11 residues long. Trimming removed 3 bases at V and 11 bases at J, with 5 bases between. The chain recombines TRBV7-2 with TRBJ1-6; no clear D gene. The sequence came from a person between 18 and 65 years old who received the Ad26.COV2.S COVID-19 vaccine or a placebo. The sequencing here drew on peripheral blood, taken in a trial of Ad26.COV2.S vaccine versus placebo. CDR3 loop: CASSFGPPLHF. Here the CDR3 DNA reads TGTGCCAGCAGCTTCGGCCCACCCCTCCACTTT.